Listed below are T cell receptor beta chains from one sample, sequenced in a study of human T cells and chemical hapten exposure. TCRdb re-called the RACE reads through MiXCR, storing one row per CDR3 protein. The sample holds fewer than 100,000 distinct CDR3 sequences, about 9.9% seen once. This specimen consisted of whole blood, obtained in connection with sensitization to the hapten diphenylcyclopropenone (DPC). The receptor set was obtained from a man younger than 35 with alopecia areata. Some clones in this sample may be carry-over from other donors' samples. The CDR3 runs from the conserved cysteine through the conserved F or W.

TRBV2,CASFYRDWNTEAFF
TRBV7-8,CASSLARDNEQFF
TRBV5-1,CASSTDGAGTSTDTQYF
TRBV5-1,CASSLARGSLNTEAFF
TRBV9,CASSVERGIGTEAFF
TRBV2,CASSKAGAYTGELFF
TRBV6-2/TRBV6-3,CASSYSVGVRSYEQYF
TRBV20-1,CSATDREVWPQHF
TRBV6-2/TRBV6-3,CASSYLEVNTEAFF
TRBV28,CASSSGGRGSYEQYF
TRBV10-3,CAISEGSEAFF
TRBV28,CASSSLFPEAFF
TRBV15,CATSRERTVSGYTF
TRBV20-1,CSARSPGTSGVTSTDTQYF
TRBV5-4,CASSLQQENSPLHF
TRBV6-5,CASRAQQGAFYEQYF
TRBV6-1,CASPLKGFTNTEAFF
TRBV2,CASSEPEVEAYEQYF
TRBV27,CASSGGPSYEQYF
TRBV4-1,CASSQAVQVAKNIQYF
TRBV29-1,CSVQGLPRRETQYF
TRBV7-9,CASSPTEVLYEQYF
TRBV6-5,CASRQGFQETQYF
TRBV6-1,CASSPRNVVTEAFF